This passage covers 7 T cell receptor beta chains from one sample sequenced in a study of early stage breast cancer tumors. Here immunoSEQ multiplex PCR was the method, and the copy in TCRdb shows in-frame clones only, minus some. The data contain approximately 39,000 clones, 70% to 85% of them singletons. The sample comprised blood. All receptors derive from a person between 55 and 69 years old with breast cancer.

This chain joins TRBV18 and TRBJ1-4, with D possibly being TRBD1 (5 bases). Germline CDR1 and CDR2: KGHSH and LQKENI. The CDR3 consists of 15 residues. The V end was cut by 2 bases, the J end by 8 bases, with 15 bases between. CDR3 nucleotide sequence: TGTGCCAGCTCACCATCGCGGGGCGTCAGGGAAAAACTGTTTTTT. Its protein is CASSPSRGVREKLFF.

CDR3 loop: CASSLTGPGHEQYF. The CDR3 nucleotides are TGTGCCAGCAGCTTGACTGGACCGGGACACGAGCAGTACTTC. The genes are TRBV7-9 and TRBJ2-7; the D gene could be TRBD1 or TRBD2 (5 bases each). Deletions cut 3 bases from V and 5 bases from J, with 14 bases between. CDR1 is SEHNR and CDR2 is FQNEAQ in the germline V gene (reference sequence). The length of the CDR3 is 14 residues.

Turning to this clone: No DNA is shown, since the ends of the CDR3 on it are uncertain; the CDR3 is the one TCRdb lists. The chain combines TRBV6-1 with TRBJ2-5; whether TRBD2, the table's D call, matches the DNA was not checked. The CDR3 contains 13 residues when both ends are counted. Germline V gives CDR1 MNHNS, CDR2 SASEGT. CDR3 protein: CASILGLSGTQYF.

The chain is built from TRBV11-3 and TRBJ2-7; 7 nucleotides align to TRBD1. The germline V gene has CDR1 SGHNT and CDR2 YENEEA. The trim removed 5 bases at V and 3 bases at J, leaving 7 bases unmatched. The CDR3 is made up of 14 amino acids. CDR3 in DNA: TGTGCCAGCAGCGTGGACAGGCGGCTCTACGAGCAGTACTTC. Protein sequence: CASSVDRRLYEQYF.

The chain links TRBV28 to TRBJ2-7; no clear D gene. V was pared by 8 bases and J by 3 bases, with 11 bases between. The CDR3 length is 12 residues. Per the germline V gene, CDR1 is MDHEN and CDR2 is SYDVKM. CDR3 sequence: CASRKGIYEQYF. CDR3 coding DNA: TGTGCCAGCCGAAAAGGGATCTACGAGCAGTACTTC.

This chain joins TRBV27 and TRBJ1-4; the D is unclear. The germline V and J ends were trimmed by 5 bases and 8 bases, with 15 bases remaining between them. This CDR3 has 14 amino acids. Germline CDR1 and CDR2: MNHEY and SMNVEV (reference sequence). CDR3 nucleotides: TGTGCCAGCAGTCCAGCCTTGACACCCGAAAAACTGTTTTTT. It is translated as CASSPALTPEKLFF.

This clone was found once. V usage is TRBV29-1 and J usage is TRBJ1-1, with D perhaps TRBD1 (5 bases). V lost 6 bases, J lost 3 bases, and 14 bases lay in between. Per germline, CDR1 SQVTM and CDR2 ANQGSEA. The CDR3 length is 13 residues. CDR3 residues: CSVGVQGDTEAFF. The CDR3, as DNA: TGCAGCGTCGGGGTCCAGGGCGACACTGAAGCTTTCTTT.